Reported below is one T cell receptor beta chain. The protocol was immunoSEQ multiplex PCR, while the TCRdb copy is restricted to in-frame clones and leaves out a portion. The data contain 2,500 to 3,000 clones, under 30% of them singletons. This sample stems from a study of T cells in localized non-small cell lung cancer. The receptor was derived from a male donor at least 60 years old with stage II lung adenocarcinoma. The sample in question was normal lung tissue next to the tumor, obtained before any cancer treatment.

Here the CDR3 reads CASSPTGAEGYTF. The DNA for the CDR3 is TGTGCCAGCTCGCCAACAGGGGCGGAAGGCTACACCTTC. The genes are TRBV18 and TRBJ1-2; 7 nucleotides agree with TRBD1. Germline loops: CDR1 KGHSH, CDR2 LQKENI. CDR3 length: 13 amino acids. V dropped 6 bases and J dropped 8; count of bases not matched to a gene: 9.